A single sample gave rise to the 3 T cell receptor beta chains below, sequenced in a study of blood T cell repertoires in COVID-19 (dated by TCRdb to 2018 to 2020). The library was made by the immunoSEQ multiplex PCR assay. The source is immuneACCESS, and TCRdb retained only in-frame sequences with V and J called. Part of the clones is not carried over; for the studies checked, unresolved V genes explain less than half of this, and the remainder is unexplained. The sample contains about 140,000 clones, about four fifths of them found a single time. 1.5% to 2% of the sample is held by the ten biggest clonotypes. The sequenced material came from PBMCs or T cells enriched from blood (not recorded which). The receptor source for this set is a woman aged 18-29 years who had been exposed to COVID-19.

CDR3 sequence: CAWNTKTAQSEKLFF. CDR3 bases: TGTGCCTGGAATACAAAGACAGCCCAGAGTGAAAAACTGTTTTTT. This sequence joins TRBV30 and TRBJ1-4, with D maybe TRBD1 (5 bases). V was shortened by 4 bases and J by 7 bases, with 19 bases between the two germline ends. Germline CDR1 reads GTSNPN; CDR2 reads SVGIG (reference sequence). This CDR3 contains 15 residues.

This sequence joins TRBV6-5 and TRBJ1-6; D is unclear. The length of the CDR3 is 15 residues. The V gene lost 0 bases and the J gene lost 7 bases, with 10 bases spanning the gap. Germline V gene sequence: CDR1 MNHEY, CDR2 SVGAGI. The CDR3, as DNA: TGTGCCAGCAGTTACTCCCCCGGTTGGAATTCACCCCTCCACTTT. This codes for CASSYSPGWNSPLHF.

The table lists this clone with a count of one. This chain connects TRBV6-5 to TRBJ1-2; 7 bases are shared with TRBD1. This CDR3 is 15 amino acids long. J lost 4 bases, V lost 6 bases, and 11 bases had no gene match. The germline V gene has CDR1 MNHEY and CDR2 SVGAGI. CDR3 protein: CASSATIRDSYGYTF. In DNA form, the CDR3 reads TGTGCCAGCAGCGCTACCATCCGGGACAGCTATGGCTACACCTTC.